This TCR beta chain was documented in a study of Graves' ophthalmopathy and Graves' hyperthyroidism. The germline V gene has CDR1 LGHDT and CDR2 YNNKEL (reference sequence). V lost 9 bases and J lost 8, with 14 bases in between. There are 13 residues in the CDR3. The sequenced template was RNA, covering the TCR beta CDR3 region. Following a first-round RT-PCR that used HTBI primers, a second-round multiplex PCR was carried out. TCRdb processed the multiplex PCR reads anew with MiXCR; each CDR3 protein has one entry. In the table there are under 350,000 distinct CDR3 sequences, roughly 15% of which are singletons. This clonotype was detected many times. Other autoimmune diseases, uncontrolled infections, pregnancy or lactation led to the exclusion of patients.

The chain joins TRBV3-1 to TRBJ1-6, with D uncertain. Sequenced input: peripheral blood. The TCR comes from an adult man with Graves' ophthalmopathy. CDR3 residues: CARVGRNHSPLHF. CDR3 in DNA: TGTGCCAGGGTCGGCAGGAATCATTCACCCCTCCACTTT.